The 27 T cell receptor beta chains listed next were all sequenced from one sample in a study of blood T cell repertoires in COVID-19. Here immunoSEQ multiplex PCR was the method, and the copy in TCRdb shows in-frame clones only, minus some. The table records tens of thousands of clones, around 93% of them present only once. The specimen sequenced was peripheral blood. The receptor set was obtained from a man in his fifties or sixties with active COVID-19.

The chain carries TRBV4-1 and TRBJ2-7; TRBD2 aligns across 11 bases. This CDR3 spans 19 amino acids. V was clipped by 2 bases and J by 0 bases; unmatched bases: 12. From germline, CDR1 is MGHRA and CDR2 YSYEKL. Here the CDR3 reads CASSQYRLAGNTFSYEQYF. CDR3 sequence (DNA): TGCGCCAGCAGCCAATATCGACTAGCGGGAAATACCTTCTCCTACGAGCAGTACTTC.

In DNA, the CDR3 is TGCGCCAGCAGCCAAGATTTAACAGTTCTTTATGGCTACACCTTC. Encoded protein: CASSQDLTVLYGYTF. V gene TRBV4-3 combines with J gene TRBJ1-2; D not certain. V was clipped by 0 bases and J by 5 bases, with 13 bases between them. Germline V lookup: CDR1 LGHNA, CDR2 YSLEER. CDR3 length: 15 amino acids.

The rearrangement joins TRBV19 to TRBJ1-1; D possibly corresponds to TRBD1 (6 bases). The CDR3 spans 15 residues. Germline values: CDR1 LNHDA, CDR2 SQIVND (reference sequence). The V gene lost 3 bases and the J gene lost 0 bases, with 11 bases spanning the gap. CDR3 loop: CASSIPDRMNTEAFF. The CDR3 nucleotides read TGTGCCAGTAGTATCCCGGACAGAATGAACACTGAAGCTTTCTTT.

The chain is built from TRBV19 and TRBJ1-2, with D hard to call. This CDR3 has 13 amino acids. Trimming left V 3 bases short and J 7 bases short, with 12 bases between. Germline assignment: CDR1 LNHDA and CDR2 SQIVND (reference sequence). The CDR3 nucleotides are TGTGCCAGTAGTATCCCAAGTCCGGTTGGCTACACCTTC. Residues: CASSIPSPVGYTF.

The gene calls are TRBV3-1 (or the pseudogene TRBV3-2) and TRBJ1-2; unclear D gene. CDR1 and CDR2 (germline): LGHDT, YNNKEL (reference sequence). Trimming removed 5 bases at V and 4 bases at J, with 11 bases between. This CDR3 has 13 amino acids. CDR3 sequence: CASSALGSYGYTF. CDR3 in DNA: TGTGCCAGCAGCGCGCTAGGAAGCTATGGCTACACCTTC.

In the case of this clone: Other DNA sequences of this sample code for an identical CDR3. This sequence joins TRBV5-1 and TRBJ2-1; D possibly corresponds to TRBD1 (6 bases). Trimming took off 2 bases at V and 8 bases at J, with 11 bases between the two ends. CDR1 and CDR2 from the germline V gene are SGHRS and YFSETQ. This CDR3 is built from 13 residues. As DNA, the CDR3 is TGCGCCAGCAGCTTATCTCACAGGGATGAGCAGTTCTTC. Translation gives CASSLSHRDEQFF.

This clone was counted a single time. J is TRBJ2-7 and V is TRBV5-1; TRBD2 aligns across 7 bases. Germline V CDR1 and CDR2: SGHRS, YFSETQ. The CDR3 loop spans 13 amino acids. Trimming took 7 bases from V and 5 from J; bases not matched to a gene: 9. CDR3 sequence: CASSAGAFDEQYF. In nucleotides, the CDR3 is TGCGCCAGCTCTGCGGGAGCTTTTGACGAGCAGTACTTC.

This clone was picked up one time. The rearrangement joins TRBV30 to TRBJ1-1, with a possible D match to TRBD1 (6 bases). Trimming stripped 5 bases from V and 3 bases from J, with 10 bases between. This CDR3 has 12 amino acids. Germline V gives CDR1 GTSNPN, CDR2 SVGIG (reference sequence). In DNA form, the CDR3 reads TGTGCCTGGGGAGACAGGTACACTGAAGCTTTCTTT. Encoded protein: CAWGDRYTEAFF.

J is TRBJ2-3 and V is TRBV9; weak D call: TRBD1 (5 bases). Trimming removed 3 bases from V and 2 bases from J, with 7 bases in between. The CDR3 covers 13 residues. CDR1 SGDLS and CDR2 YYNGEE come from the germline V gene. The CDR3 sequence: CASSGRDTDTQYF. CDR3 bases: TGTGCCAGCAGCGGCAGGGACACAGATACGCAGTATTTT. Filled out from reference TRBV9 and TRBJ2-3, the complete variable domain reads DSGVTQTPKHLITATGQRVTLRCSPRSGDLSVYWYQQSLDQGLQFLIQYYNGEERAKGNILERFSAQQFPDLHSELNLSSLELGDSALYFCASSGRDTDTQYFGPGTRLTVL.

The rearrangement joins TRBV5-1 to TRBJ2-1; D is ambiguous. Germline V gene lookup returns CDR1 SGHRS and CDR2 YFSETQ. V lost 2 bases, J lost 2 bases, and 8 bases lay in between. The CDR3 extends over 14 amino acids. This CDR3 reads CASSFNGAYNEQFF. CDR3 DNA: TGCGCCAGCAGCTTTAACGGAGCCTACAATGAGCAGTTCTTC.

The genes are TRBV12-3 or TRBV12-4 and TRBJ2-7, with D possibly being TRBD2 (6 bases). The CDR3 runs to 12 residues. With 5 bases removed from V and 9 bases from J, the gap between germline ends came to 14 bases. This CDR3 reads CASSLPGVGQYF. The CDR3 DNA sequence: TGTGCCAGCAGTCTACCGGGGGTGGGGCAGTACTTC.

The chain joins TRBV27 to TRBJ2-1, with 11 bases lining up with TRBD2. J was trimmed by 9 bases and V by 4 bases; bases with no gene match: 8. The CDR3 is 15 amino acids. Germline V gives CDR1 MNHEY, CDR2 SMNVEV (reference sequence). The CDR3 sequence is CASSSSLAGVGEQFF. DNA for the CDR3: TGTGCCAGCAGTTCCTCACTAGCGGGAGTTGGTGAGCAGTTCTTC.

The CDR3 nucleotides are TGTGCCAGCAGCTTAAATTTGGGGGGAGGAACGTACAATGAGCAGTTCTTC. Its protein is CASSLNLGGGTYNEQFF. The chain has TRBV7-9 and TRBJ2-1; D perhaps matches TRBD2 (6 bases). Per germline, CDR1 SEHNR and CDR2 FQNEAQ (reference sequence). The CDR3 runs to 17 residues. V was trimmed by 2 bases and J by 4 bases, leaving 18 bases between them. Based on the CDR3 plus reference TRBV7-9 and TRBJ2-1, the full variable domain is DTGVSQNPRHKITKRGQNVTFRCDPISEHNRLYWYRQTLGQGPEFLTYFQNEAQLEKSRLLSDRFSAERPKGSFSTLEIQRTEQGDSAMYLCASSLNLGGGTYNEQFFGPGTRLTVL.

The CDR3 DNA sequence: TGTGCCAGCAGGACCGGGACAGCGAACACCGGGGAGCTGTTTTTT. This sequence encodes CASRTGTANTGELFF. The gene calls are TRBV6-5 and TRBJ2-2; 7 bases are shared with TRBD1. The CDR3 is made up of 15 amino acids. Germline CDR1 is MNHEY and CDR2 is SVGAGI. Losses at the gene ends were 6 bases for V and 0 bases for J; bases not matched to a gene: 4.

This clone has more than one count but fewer than ten. The V gene is TRBV7-9, the J gene TRBJ1-3; the D gene is possibly TRBD1 (6 bases). From germline, CDR1 is SEHNR and CDR2 FQNEAQ (reference sequence). The length of the CDR3 is 17 residues. V lost 0 bases, J lost 6 bases, and 18 bases lay in between. The chain's CDR3 is CASSLAFALGHSNTIYF. The CDR3 nucleotides read TGTGCCAGCAGCTTAGCGTTCGCCCTGGGACACTCAAACACCATATATTTT.

The V gene is TRBV6-6, the J gene TRBJ2-3; TRBD1 aligns across 11 bases. From germline, CDR1 is MNHNY and CDR2 SVGAGI (reference sequence). V lost 5 bases, J lost 3 bases, and 7 bases stayed unmatched. The CDR3 totals 16 residues. CDR3 in amino acids: CASSRTGTGGTDTQYF. In nucleotides, the CDR3 is TGTGCCAGCAGTAGAACCGGGACAGGGGGGACAGATACGCAGTATTTT.

The gene calls are TRBV4-1 and TRBJ1-4, with 8 bases identical to TRBD1. Germline trimming cut 1 base from V and 0 bases from J; bases unmatched to any gene: 10. The CDR3 runs 19 residues. Germline V CDR1 and CDR2: MGHRA, YSYEKL. CDR3 region: CASSQGGRGQVATNEKLFF. CDR3 sequence (DNA): TGCGCCAGCAGCCAAGGGGGCCGGGGACAGGTGGCAACTAATGAAAAACTGTTTTTT.

The chain recombines TRBV5-1 with TRBJ1-2; the D gene is possibly TRBD1 (6 bases). Trimming left V 4 bases short and J 7 bases short, with 17 bases between. Looked up from germline, CDR1 is SGHRS and CDR2 is YFSETQ. This CDR3 has 14 amino acids. CDR3 nucleotides: TGCGCCAGCAGCCGCCGGGACATGATTCGTGGCTACACCTTC. Translating it yields CASSRRDMIRGYTF.

The V call is TRBV24-1, the J call TRBJ2-3, with 15 bases aligning to TRBD2. The CDR3 has 21 residues. Germline V lookup: CDR1 KGHDR, CDR2 SFDVKD. The V and J ends lost 3 bases and 0 bases, in that order; junction bases with no gene match: 12. CDR3 DNA sequence: TGTGCCACCAGTGATCCGGGACTAGCGGGAGGACACACGGGTAGCACAGATACGCAGTATTTT. Its protein product is CATSDPGLAGGHTGSTDTQYF.

This chain links TRBV6-2 or TRBV6-3 with TRBJ2-2; the match to TRBD1 covers 9 bases. CDR3 length equals 14 residues. V gave up 4 bases and J gave up 6 bases; unmatched junction bases: 3. Germline V gene sequence: CDR1 MNHEY, CDR2 SVGEGT. CDR3 nucleotide sequence: TGTGCCAGCAGTTCAACAGGGGGCTCCGGGGAGCTGTTTTTT. Its translation is CASSSTGGSGELFF.

The chain recombines TRBV7-8 with TRBJ1-5; no definite D call. V gave up 1 base and J gave up 7 bases, with 11 bases separating them. Germline V lookup: CDR1 SGHVS, CDR2 FQNEAQ. The CDR3 is made up of 14 amino acids. CDR3 in DNA: TGTGCCAGCAGCTTAGGCGGGTCGGGCCAGCCCCAGCATTTT. Translating it yields CASSLGGSGQPQHF.

This chain joins TRBV18 and TRBJ2-1; the D is unclear. CDR1 and CDR2 (germline): KGHSH, LQKENI. Trimming removed 0 bases from V and 4 bases from J, with 10 bases in between. The CDR3 loop spans 15 amino acids. CDR3 loop: CASSPPIVLYNEQFF. CDR3 nucleotide sequence: TGTGCCAGCTCACCACCGATTGTACTATACAATGAGCAGTTCTTC. Full variable domain (outside the CDR3, taken from reference TRBV18 and TRBJ2-1): NAGVMQNPRHLVRRRGQEARLRCSPMKGHSHVYWYRQLPEEGLKFMVYLQKENIIDESGMPKERFSAEFPKEGPSILRIQQVVRGDSAAYFCASSPPIVLYNEQFFGPGTRLTVL.

V is TRBV3-1 (or the pseudogene TRBV3-2) and J is TRBJ2-7; 11 bases map to TRBD2. The V segment lost 0 bases and the J segment 2 bases; nucleotides outside the gene matches: 6. Per the germline V gene, CDR1 is LGHDT and CDR2 is YNNKEL (reference sequence). The CDR3 spans 17 residues. DNA of the CDR3: TGTGCCAGCAGCCAAGATCCGGGACTAGCGGCCACCTACGAGCAGTACTTC. This gives the protein CASSQDPGLAATYEQYF.

The chain combines TRBV6-5 with TRBJ1-1; 10 bases align to TRBD1. The CDR3 is 14 amino acids. V was clipped by 8 bases and J by 0 bases; unmatched bases: 3. CDR1 and CDR2 (germline): MNHEY, SVGAGI. CDR3 protein: CASVGQGVNTEAFF. Written as DNA, the CDR3 is TGTGCCAGCGTTGGACAGGGGGTGAACACTGAAGCTTTCTTT.

The chain employs TRBV6-5 and TRBJ2-5; 9 bases map to TRBD1. The germline CDR1 and CDR2 sequences are MNHEY and SVGAGI. The CDR3 is 14 residues long. Losses at the gene ends were 4 bases for V and 5 bases for J; bases not matched to a gene: 5. The CDR3, as DNA: TGTGCCAGCAGTTCATTGGGACAGGGTGAGACCCAGTACTTC. The encoded protein is CASSSLGQGETQYF.

The chain carries TRBV6-1 and TRBJ1-3; D is ambiguous. With 3 bases removed from V and 0 bases from J, the gap between germline ends came to 18 bases. Germline assignment: CDR1 MNHNS and CDR2 SASEGT. The CDR3 is 18 residues long. In DNA, the CDR3 is TGTGCCAGCAGTGAGGCGGCGAGCTTCCTGAACTCTGGAAACACCATATATTTT. Amino acid sequence: CASSEAASFLNSGNTIYF.

The chain combines TRBV3-1 (or the pseudogene TRBV3-2) with TRBJ2-2, with 8 bases identical to TRBD1. Germline lookup yields CDR1 LGHDT and CDR2 YNNKEL (reference sequence). J was trimmed by 6 bases and V by 3 bases; bases with no gene match: 3. The CDR3 length is 14 residues. The CDR3 coding sequence is TGTGCCAGCAGCCACGCAGGGGGCGCCGGGGAGCTGTTTTTT. Protein: CASSHAGGAGELFF.